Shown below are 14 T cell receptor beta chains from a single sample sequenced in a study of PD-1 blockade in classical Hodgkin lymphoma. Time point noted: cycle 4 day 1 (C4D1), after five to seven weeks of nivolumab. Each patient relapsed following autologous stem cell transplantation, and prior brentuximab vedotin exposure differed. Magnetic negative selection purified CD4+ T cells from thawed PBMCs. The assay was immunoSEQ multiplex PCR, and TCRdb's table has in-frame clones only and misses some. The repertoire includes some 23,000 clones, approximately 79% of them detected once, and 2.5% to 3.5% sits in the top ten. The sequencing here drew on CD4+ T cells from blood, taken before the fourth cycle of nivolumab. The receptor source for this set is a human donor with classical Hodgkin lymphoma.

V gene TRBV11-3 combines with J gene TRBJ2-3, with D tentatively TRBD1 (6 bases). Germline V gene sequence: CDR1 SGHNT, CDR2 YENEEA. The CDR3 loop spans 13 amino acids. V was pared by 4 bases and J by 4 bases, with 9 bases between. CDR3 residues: CASSWYRADTQYF. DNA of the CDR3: TGTGCCAGCAGCTGGTACAGGGCAGATACGCAGTATTTT.

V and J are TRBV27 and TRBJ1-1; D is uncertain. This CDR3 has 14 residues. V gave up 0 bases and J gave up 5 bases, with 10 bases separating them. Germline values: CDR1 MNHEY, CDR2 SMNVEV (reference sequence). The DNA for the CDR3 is TGTGCCAGCAGTTTATCCTCTCAGTGGACTGAAGCTTTCTTT. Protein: CASSLSSQWTEAFF.

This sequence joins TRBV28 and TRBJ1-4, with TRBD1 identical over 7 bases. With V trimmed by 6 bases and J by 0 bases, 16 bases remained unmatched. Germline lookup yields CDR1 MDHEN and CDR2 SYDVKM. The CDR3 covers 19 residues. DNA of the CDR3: TGTGCCAGCAGCTTTGATTTGGGACAGTTTCCTGCAACTAATGAAAAACTGTTTTTT. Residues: CASSFDLGQFPATNEKLFF.

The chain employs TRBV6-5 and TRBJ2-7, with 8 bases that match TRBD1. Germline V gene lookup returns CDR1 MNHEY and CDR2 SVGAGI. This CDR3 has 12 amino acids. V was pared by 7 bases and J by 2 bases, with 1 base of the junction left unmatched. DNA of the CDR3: TGTGCCAGCAAGGGACAGGCCTACGAGCAGTACTTC. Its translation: CASKGQAYEQYF.

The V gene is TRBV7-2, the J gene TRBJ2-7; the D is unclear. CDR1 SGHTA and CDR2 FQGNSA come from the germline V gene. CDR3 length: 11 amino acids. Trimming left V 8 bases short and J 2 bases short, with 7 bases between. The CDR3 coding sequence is TGTGCCAGCGGGCAGCCCTACGAGCAGTACTTC. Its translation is CASGQPYEQYF.

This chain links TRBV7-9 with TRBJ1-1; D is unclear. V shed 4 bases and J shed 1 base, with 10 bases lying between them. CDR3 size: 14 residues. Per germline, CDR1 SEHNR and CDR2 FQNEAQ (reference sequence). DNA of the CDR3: TGTGCCAGCAGCTCCGGGCTACAGAACACTGAAGCTTTCTTT. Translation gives CASSSGLQNTEAFF.

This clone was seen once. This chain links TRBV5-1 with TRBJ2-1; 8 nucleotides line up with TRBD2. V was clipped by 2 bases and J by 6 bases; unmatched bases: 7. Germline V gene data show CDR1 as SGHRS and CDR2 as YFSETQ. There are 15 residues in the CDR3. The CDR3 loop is CASSFDGGEVNEQFF. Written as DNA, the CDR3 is TGCGCCAGCAGCTTTGACGGGGGGGAAGTCAATGAGCAGTTCTTC.

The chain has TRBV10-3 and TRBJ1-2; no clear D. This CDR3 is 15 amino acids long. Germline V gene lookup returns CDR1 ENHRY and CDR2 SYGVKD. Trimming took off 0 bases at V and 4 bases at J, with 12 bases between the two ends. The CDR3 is CAISESGGVRYGYTF. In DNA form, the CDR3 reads TGTGCCATCAGTGAGTCGGGCGGGGTTCGCTATGGCTACACCTTC.

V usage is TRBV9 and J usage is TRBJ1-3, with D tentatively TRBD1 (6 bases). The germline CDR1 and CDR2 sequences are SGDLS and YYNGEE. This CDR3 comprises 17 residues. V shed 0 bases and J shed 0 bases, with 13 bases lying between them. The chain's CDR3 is CASSVGDDRHSGNTIYF. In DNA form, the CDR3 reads TGTGCCAGCAGCGTAGGCGATGACAGGCACTCTGGAAACACCATATATTTT.

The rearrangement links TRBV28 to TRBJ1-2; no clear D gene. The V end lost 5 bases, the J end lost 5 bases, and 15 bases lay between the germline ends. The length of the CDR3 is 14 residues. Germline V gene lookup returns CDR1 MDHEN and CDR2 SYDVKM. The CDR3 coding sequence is TGTGCCAGCAGTCCCCCCGAAGGACGTTATGGCTACACCTTC. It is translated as CASSPPEGRYGYTF.

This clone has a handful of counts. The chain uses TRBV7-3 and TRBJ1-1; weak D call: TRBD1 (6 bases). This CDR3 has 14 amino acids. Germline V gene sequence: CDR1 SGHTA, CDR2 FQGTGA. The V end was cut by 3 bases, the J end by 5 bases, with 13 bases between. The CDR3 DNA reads TGTGCCAGCAGCTTGTGGGGGCGGGAAACTGAAGCTTTCTTT. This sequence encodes CASSLWGRETEAFF.

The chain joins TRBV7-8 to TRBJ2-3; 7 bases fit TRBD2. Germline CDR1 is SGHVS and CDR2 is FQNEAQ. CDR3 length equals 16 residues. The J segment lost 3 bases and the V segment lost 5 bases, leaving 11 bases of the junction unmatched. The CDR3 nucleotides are TGTGCCAGCAGCCCCCAAGGCTGGGGAGGGACAGATACGCAGTATTTT. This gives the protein CASSPQGWGGTDTQYF.

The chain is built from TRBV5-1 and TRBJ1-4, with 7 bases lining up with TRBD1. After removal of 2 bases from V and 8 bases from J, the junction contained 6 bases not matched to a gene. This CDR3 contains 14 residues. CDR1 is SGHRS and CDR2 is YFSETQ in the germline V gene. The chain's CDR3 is CASSFTGAREKLFF. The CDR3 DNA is TGCGCCAGCAGCTTTACAGGGGCCAGGGAAAAACTGTTTTTT.

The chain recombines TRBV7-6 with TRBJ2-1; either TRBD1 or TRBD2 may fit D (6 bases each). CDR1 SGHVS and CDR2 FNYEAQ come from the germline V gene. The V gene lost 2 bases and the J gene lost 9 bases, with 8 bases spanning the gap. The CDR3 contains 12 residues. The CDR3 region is CASSLKGGEQFF. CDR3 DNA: TGTGCCAGCAGCTTAAAGGGGGGTGAGCAGTTCTTC.